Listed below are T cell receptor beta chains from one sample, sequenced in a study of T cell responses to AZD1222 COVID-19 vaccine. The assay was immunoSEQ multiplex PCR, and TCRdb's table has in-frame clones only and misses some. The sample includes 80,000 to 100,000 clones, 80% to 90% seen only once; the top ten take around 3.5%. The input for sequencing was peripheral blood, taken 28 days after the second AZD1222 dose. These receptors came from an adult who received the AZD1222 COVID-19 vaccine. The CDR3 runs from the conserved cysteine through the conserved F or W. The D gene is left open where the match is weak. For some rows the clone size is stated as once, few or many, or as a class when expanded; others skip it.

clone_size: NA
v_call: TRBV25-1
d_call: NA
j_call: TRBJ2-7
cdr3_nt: TGTGCCAGCAGTGTTTCGCGGGCTTCGACGGGGGAGCAGTACTTC
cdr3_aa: CASSVSRASTGEQYF

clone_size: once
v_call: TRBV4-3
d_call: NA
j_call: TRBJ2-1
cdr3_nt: TGCGCCAGCAGCCAAGCTCCCACGGGGTACGACAATGAGCAGTTCTTC
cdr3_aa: CASSQAPTGYDNEQFF

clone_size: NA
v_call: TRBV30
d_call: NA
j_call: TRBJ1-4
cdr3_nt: TGTGCCGTAGGGGGGCCCTCAACTAATGAAAAACTGTTTTTT
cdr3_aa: CAVGGPSTNEKLFF

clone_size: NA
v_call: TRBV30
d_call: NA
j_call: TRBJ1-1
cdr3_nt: TGTGCCTGGAGTGTAGGGGGTACAGGGAACACTGAAGCTTTCTTT
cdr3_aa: CAWSVGGTGNTEAFF

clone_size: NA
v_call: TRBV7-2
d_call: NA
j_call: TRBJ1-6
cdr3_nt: TGTGCCAGCAGCTTAGGGTCGAATTCACCCCTCCACTTT
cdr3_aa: CASSLGSNSPLHF

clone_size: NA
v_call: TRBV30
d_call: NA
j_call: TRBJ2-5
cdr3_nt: TGTGCCTGGAGTGCTGGCCAAGAGACCCAGTACTTC
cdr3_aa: CAWSAGQETQYF

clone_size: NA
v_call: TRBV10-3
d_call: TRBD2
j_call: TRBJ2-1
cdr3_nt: TGTGCCATCAGTGATGACACTGGGACTAGCGGGAGGCACTACAATGAGCAGTTCTTC
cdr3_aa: CAISDDTGTSGRHYNEQFF

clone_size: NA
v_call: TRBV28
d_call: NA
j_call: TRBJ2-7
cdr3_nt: TGTGCCAGCACTTTGAAGGTGGGAGGGCAGTACTTC
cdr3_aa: CASTLKVGGQYF

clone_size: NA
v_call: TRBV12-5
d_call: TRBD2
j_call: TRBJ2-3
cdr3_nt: TGTGCTAGTGGTTTGGTACGGAGCGGGAGTATTACAGATACGCAGTATTTT
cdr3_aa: CASGLVRSGSITDTQYF

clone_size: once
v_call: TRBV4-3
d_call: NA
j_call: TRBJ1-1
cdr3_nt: TGCGCCAGCAGCCAAGATCGGGGGAACGGTGAAGCTTTCTTT
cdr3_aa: CASSQDRGNGEAFF

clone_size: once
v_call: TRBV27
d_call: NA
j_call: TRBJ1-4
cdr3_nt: TGTGCCAGCAGTCCAAGTAGTGCAACTAATGAAAAACTGTTTTTT
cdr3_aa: CASSPSSATNEKLFF

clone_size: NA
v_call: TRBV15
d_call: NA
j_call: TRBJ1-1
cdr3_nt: TGTGCCACCAGCAGAGATCTCGTGGCAGGGCACACTGAAGCTTTCTTT
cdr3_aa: CATSRDLVAGHTEAFF

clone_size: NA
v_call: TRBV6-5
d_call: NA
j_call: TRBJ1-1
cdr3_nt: TGTGCCAGCAGTTATTTACAGGGAGACACTGAAGCTTTCTTT
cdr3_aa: CASSYLQGDTEAFF

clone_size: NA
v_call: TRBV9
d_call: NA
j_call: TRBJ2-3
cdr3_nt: TGTGCCAGCAGCGTAGTGAGCATCGGGACGGCAGATACGCAGTATTTT
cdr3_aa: CASSVVSIGTADTQYF

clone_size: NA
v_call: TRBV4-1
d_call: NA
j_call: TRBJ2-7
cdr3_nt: TGCGCCAGCAGCCAAGGGGTCCCACCGAGCTCCTACGAGCAGTACTTC
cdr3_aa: CASSQGVPPSSYEQYF

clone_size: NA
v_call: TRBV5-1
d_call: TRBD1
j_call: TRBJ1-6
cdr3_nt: TGCGCCAGCAGCTTGGATCCGGGACAGGGGTTTAATTCACCCCTCCACTTT
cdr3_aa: CASSLDPGQGFNSPLHF

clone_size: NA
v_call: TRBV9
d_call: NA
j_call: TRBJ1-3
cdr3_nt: TGTGCCAGCAGCCCCAGACAGGGAAACACCATATATTTT
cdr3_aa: CASSPRQGNTIYF

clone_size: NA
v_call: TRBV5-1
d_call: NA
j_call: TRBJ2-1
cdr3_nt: TGCGCCAGCAGCGCCGACAGCCCAACCTACAATGAGCAGTTCTTC
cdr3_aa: CASSADSPTYNEQFF

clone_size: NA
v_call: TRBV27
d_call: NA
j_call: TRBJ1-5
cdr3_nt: TGTGCCAGCAGTTTATCGACCGGGTTCAATCAGCCCCAGCATTTT
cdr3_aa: CASSLSTGFNQPQHF

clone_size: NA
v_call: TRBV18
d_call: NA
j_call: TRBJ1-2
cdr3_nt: TGTGCCAGCTCACCAAACAGGGAACCAAACTATGGCTACACCTTC
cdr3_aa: CASSPNREPNYGYTF

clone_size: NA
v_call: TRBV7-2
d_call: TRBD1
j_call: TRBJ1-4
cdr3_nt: TGTGCCAGCAGTGGACAGGGGGCGCCCCGGGAAAAACTGTTTTTT
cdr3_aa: CASSGQGAPREKLFF

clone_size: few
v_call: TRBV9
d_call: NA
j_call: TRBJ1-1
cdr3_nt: TGTGCCAGCAGCCCCGTCCTAGAGGTGATGGGTGTGGACACTGAAGCTTTCTTT
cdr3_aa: CASSPVLEVMGVDTEAFF

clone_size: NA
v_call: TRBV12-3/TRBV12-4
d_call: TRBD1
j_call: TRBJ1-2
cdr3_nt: TGTGCCAGCAGGGAACAGGGGGACTATGGCTACACCTTC
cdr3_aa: CASREQGDYGYTF

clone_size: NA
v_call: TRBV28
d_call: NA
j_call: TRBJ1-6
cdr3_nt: TGTGCCAGCAGCCTCCCGGGAGGCGCTGGGAATTCACCCCTCCACTTT
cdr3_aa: CASSLPGGAGNSPLHF

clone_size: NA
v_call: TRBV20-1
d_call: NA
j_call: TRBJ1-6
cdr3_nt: TGCAGTGCTAGTCAGGGATTAGGTTCACCCCTCCACTTT
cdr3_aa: CSASQGLGSPLHF

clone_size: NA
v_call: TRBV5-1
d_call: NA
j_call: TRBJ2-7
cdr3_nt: TGCGCCAGCAGCGGGAACAGTGGGGCCTACGAGCAGTACTTC
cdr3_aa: CASSGNSGAYEQYF

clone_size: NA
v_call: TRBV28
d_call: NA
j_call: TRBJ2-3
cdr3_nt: TGTGCCAGCAGCCAAACATGGGACGGATTGGATACGCAGTATTTT
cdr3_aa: CASSQTWDGLDTQYF

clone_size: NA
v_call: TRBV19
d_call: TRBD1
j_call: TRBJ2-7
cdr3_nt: TGTGCCAGCTGCCACGGGACAGGGTCCTCCTACGAGCAGTACTTC
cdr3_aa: CASCHGTGSSYEQYF

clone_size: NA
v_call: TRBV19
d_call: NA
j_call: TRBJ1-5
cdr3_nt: TGTGCCACTACGAATAGCAATCAGCCCCAGCATTTT
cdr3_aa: CATTNSNQPQHF

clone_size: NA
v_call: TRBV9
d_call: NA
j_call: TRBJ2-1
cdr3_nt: TGTGCCAGCAGCCCCACAGGGAGAGAGCAGTTCTTC
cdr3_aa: CASSPTGREQFF

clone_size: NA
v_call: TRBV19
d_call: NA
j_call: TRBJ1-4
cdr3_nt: TGTGCCAGTAGTATGTCCGGGGAGGCGGTAGGAAAACTGTTTTTT
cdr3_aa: CASSMSGEAVGKLFF

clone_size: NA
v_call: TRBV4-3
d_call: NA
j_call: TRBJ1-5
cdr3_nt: TGCGCCAGCAGCCAAAACATCAATCAGCCCCAGCATTTT
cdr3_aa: CASSQNINQPQHF

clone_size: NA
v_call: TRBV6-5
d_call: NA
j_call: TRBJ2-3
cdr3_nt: TGTGCCAGCAGAAAGGATACGCAGTATTTT
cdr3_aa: CASRKDTQYF

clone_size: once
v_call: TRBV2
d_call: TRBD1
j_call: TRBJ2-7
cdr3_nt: TGTGCCAGCGCTCAGGGACAGGGGGACGAGCAGTACTTC
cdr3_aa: CASAQGQGDEQYF

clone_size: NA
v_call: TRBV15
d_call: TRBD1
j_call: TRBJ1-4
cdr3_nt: TGTGCCACCAGCAGAGGTCGCGGGACAGGGAATGAAAAACTGTTTTTT
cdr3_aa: CATSRGRGTGNEKLFF

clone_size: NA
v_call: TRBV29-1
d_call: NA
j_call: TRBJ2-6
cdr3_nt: TGCAGCGTTGATTTCTCCCCAGGTGAGAGCTCTGGGGCCAACGTCCTGACTTTC
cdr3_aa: CSVDFSPGESSGANVLTF

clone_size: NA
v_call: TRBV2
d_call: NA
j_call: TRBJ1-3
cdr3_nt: TGTGCCAGCAGTGAATGGCTCTCTGGAAACACCATATATTTT
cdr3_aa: CASSEWLSGNTIYF

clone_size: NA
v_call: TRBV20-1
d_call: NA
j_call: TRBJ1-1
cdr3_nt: TGCAGTGCTAGTGAGGAATTTATCACTGAAGCTTTCTTT
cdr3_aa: CSASEEFITEAFF

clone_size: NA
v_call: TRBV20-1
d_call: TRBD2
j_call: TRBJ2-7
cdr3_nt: TGCAGTGCTAGTTCGGCGGGGGACCCCCGGGAGCAGTACTTC
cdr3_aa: CSASSAGDPREQYF

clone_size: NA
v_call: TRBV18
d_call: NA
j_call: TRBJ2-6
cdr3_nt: TGTGCCAGCTCACCGAGGTATGCGCAGGGAGGATCTGGGGCCAACGTCCTGACTTTC
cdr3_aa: CASSPRYAQGGSGANVLTF

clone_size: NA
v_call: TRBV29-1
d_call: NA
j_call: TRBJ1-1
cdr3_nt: TGCAGCGTTAAGATAAGTTGGGACACTGAAGCTTTCTTT
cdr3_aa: CSVKISWDTEAFF

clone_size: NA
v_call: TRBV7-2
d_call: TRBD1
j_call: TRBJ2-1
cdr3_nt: TGTGCCAGCACTGACAGGGGGCTCCTCTCCAATGAGCAGTTCTTC
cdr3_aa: CASTDRGLLSNEQFF

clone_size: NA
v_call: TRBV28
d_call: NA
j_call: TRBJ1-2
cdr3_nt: TGTGCCAGCAGAGCCAGGGGTAAGGAAGGCTACACCTTC
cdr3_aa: CASRARGKEGYTF

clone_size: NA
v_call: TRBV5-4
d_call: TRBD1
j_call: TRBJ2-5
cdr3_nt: TGTGCCAGCAGCCCCGGGACAGCAGAGACCCAGTACTTC
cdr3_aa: CASSPGTAETQYF

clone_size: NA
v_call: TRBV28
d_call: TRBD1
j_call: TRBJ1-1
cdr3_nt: TGTGCCAGCAGGTCCAGGGGAGGGGGCCTTGAAGCTTTCTTT
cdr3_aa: CASRSRGGGLEAFF